Given below is one T cell receptor beta chain in context. Its antigen is still unknown. Germline V gene sequence: CDR1 SGHRS, CDR2 YFSETQ. Deletions cut 0 bases from V and 1 base from J, with 17 bases between. CDR3 size: 18 residues. TCRdb itself ran the reads through MiXCR, one entry per CDR3 protein. The data hold more than 60,000 distinct CDR3 sequences, with nearly 50% observed a single time. The entry originates in a study of type 1 regulatory T cells. The clonotype originates from a human donor in good health. Sequenced: cultured non-Tr1 T cells, either the whole culture or a sorted T cell fraction (not recorded which). The J gene is TRBJ1-3, the V gene TRBV5-1; no firm D call. The CDR3 sequence: CASSLALQSGFSGNTIYF. DNA of the CDR3: TGCGCCAGCAGCTTGGCCCTACAATCCGGGTTTTCTGGAAACACCATATATTTT.